This T cell receptor (beta chain) originates from a study of cytomegalovirus exposure and HLA in healthy donors. About the research overall: The roughly 110 validation repertoires were reported in a later analysis to have been generated on the same platform as the roughly 670 first-cohort repertoires. Study results and caveats: TCR beta chains numbering about 160 were designated cytomegalovirus-associated. Within the approximately 120 validation repertoires, first-cohort TCR clusters tended to co-occur, according to a later analysis.

Details on this clone: Its antigen remains unidentified.

Method: immunoSEQ multiplex PCR; TCRdb's copy keeps in-frame clones and lacks some. The data contain 200,000 to 250,000 clones, 65% to 85% of them singletons. The V and J ends lost 5 bases and 3 bases, in that order; junction bases with no gene match: 4. In germline, CDR1 is MNHEY, CDR2 SVGAGI. The CDR3 length is 15 residues. This chain uses TRBV6-5 with TRBJ2-7; 13 nucleotides agree with TRBD2. The origin of this receptor is a woman aged 25-40 years in good health and CMV-seropositive. Input material: PBMCs. CDR3 bases: TGTGCCAGCAGTCCAAGGACTAGCGGGAGCTACGAGCAGTACTTC. This translates into CASSPRTSGSYEQYF.